These 5 T cell receptor beta chains came from one sample sequenced in a study of chemoradiotherapy in HPV16-positive cancers. Profiling relied on immunoSEQ multiplex PCR, and the TCRdb table lists in-frame clones only, not all of them. Among approximately 3,100 clones listed, 92% were seen once. Sequences were derived from tumor tissue, sampled from a patient who underwent chemoradiotherapy. Receptors were obtained from a human donor with HPV-associated anogenital cancer.

V and J are TRBV7-8 and TRBJ1-2; D not resolved. Germline V gene sequence: CDR1 SGHVS, CDR2 FQNEAQ. The length of the CDR3 is 15 residues. The V gene lost 3 bases and the J gene lost 7 bases, with 18 bases spanning the gap. The CDR3 loop reads CASSLSPGGGGGYTF. The DNA of the CDR3 is TGTGCCAGCAGCTTGAGCCCGGGAGGTGGAGGTGGCTACACCTTC.

The chain couples TRBV10-3 to TRBJ1-5; D is perhaps TRBD1 (5 bases). CDR3 size: 13 residues. Trimming removed 4 bases at V and 6 bases at J, with 10 bases between. Per the germline V gene, CDR1 is ENHRY and CDR2 is SYGVKD. The CDR3 protein is CAISAQGGQPQHF. The CDR3 nucleotides read TGTGCCATCAGTGCCCAGGGAGGTCAGCCCCAGCATTTT.

This clone was recorded only once. V gene TRBV7-2 combines with J gene TRBJ2-7; the D gene could be TRBD1 or TRBD2 (5 bases each). The CDR3 consists of 14 residues. Germline V gene data show CDR1 as SGHTA and CDR2 as FQGNSA. For the CDR3, the DNA is TGTGCTTCGACGTCGGGGCCATCGGCCTACGAGCAGTACTTC. Amino acid sequence: CASTSGPSAYEQYF.

In DNA, the CDR3 is TGTGCCAGCAGTGAAAGGTCCGTCCCATCCTACGAGCAGTACTTC. Its protein is CASSERSVPSYEQYF. The chain couples TRBV6-1 to TRBJ2-7; D gene ambiguous. V lost 2 bases and J 1 base, leaving 12 bases between the germline ends. Per germline, CDR1 MNHNS and CDR2 SASEGT. The CDR3 length is 15 residues.

The chain couples TRBV5-5 to TRBJ1-5; TRBD1 aligns across 8 bases. Germline V gene sequence: CDR1 SGHKS, CDR2 YYEKEE (reference sequence). This CDR3 is 14 amino acids long. Trimming removed 4 bases from V and 5 bases from J; junction bases left unmatched: 5. CDR3 in amino acids: CASSRTGSDQPQHF. In DNA, the CDR3 is TGTGCCAGCAGCCGGACAGGGAGTGATCAGCCCCAGCATTTT.